These 5 T cell receptor beta chains were sequenced from one sample in a study of cytomegalovirus exposure and HLA in healthy donors. The repertoire was sequenced with immunoSEQ multiplex PCR; TCRdb's copy has only in-frame clones and lacks some. The table lists roughly 75,000 clones, around 81% of them singletons, with 3% in the top ten. Sequenced input: PBMCs. The receptors shown here come from a man aged 25 to 40 in good health and CMV-seronegative.

The chain links TRBV30 to TRBJ1-4; D gene ambiguous. The length of the CDR3 is 15 residues. Germline V gene sequence: CDR1 GTSNPN, CDR2 SVGIG (reference sequence). The V gene lost 0 bases and the J gene lost 8 bases, with 16 bases spanning the gap. The CDR3 is CAWSVQSRGGEKLFF. In DNA, the CDR3 is TGTGCCTGGAGTGTACAGTCCCGCGGAGGGGAAAAACTGTTTTTT.

This rearrangement joins TRBV30 to TRBJ2-7, with TRBD2 matching over 13 bases. The V gene end was trimmed by 5 bases and the J gene end by 5 bases; junction bases not matched to a gene: 9. The CDR3 spans 15 residues. Germline CDR1 GTSNPN, CDR2 SVGIG (reference sequence). The DNA for the CDR3 is TGTGCCTGGCGCCCTCTGGGACTAGCGGGGCACGAGCAGTACTTC. The encoded protein is CAWRPLGLAGHEQYF.

Regarding this clone: At one boundary the junction diverges from the germline segment, which might be a read error. V gene TRBV27 combines with J gene TRBJ2-7, with D possibly being TRBD2 (5 bases). Germline V lookup: CDR1 MNHEY, CDR2 SMNVEV (reference sequence). This CDR3 is 14 amino acids long. CDR3 residues: CTSSSGLVSYEQYF. Written as DNA, the CDR3 is TGTACCAGCAGTTCCGGACTGGTCTCCTACGAGCAGTACTTC.

The chain has TRBV27 and TRBJ2-3; D may be TRBD1 (5 bases). The germline gives CDR1 MNHEY, CDR2 SMNVEV (reference sequence). V gave up 5 bases and J gave up 3 bases, with 15 bases separating them. The CDR3 runs 15 residues. The CDR3 reads CASSPGRYRTDTQYF. The CDR3 DNA reads as TGTGCCAGCAGTCCAGGTCGCTACAGGACAGATACGCAGTATTTT.

By share of the sample, this clone is medium-sized. The chain couples TRBV18 to TRBJ2-7; tentatively, D is TRBD2 (7 bases). Germline CDR1 is KGHSH and CDR2 is LQKENI. Trimming took 1 base from V and 0 from J, leaving 13 bases between them. The CDR3 runs 16 residues. The chain's CDR3 is CASSPRGGATSYEQYF. Written as DNA, the CDR3 is TGTGCCAGCTCACCACGGGGGGGGGCGACCTCCTACGAGCAGTACTTC.